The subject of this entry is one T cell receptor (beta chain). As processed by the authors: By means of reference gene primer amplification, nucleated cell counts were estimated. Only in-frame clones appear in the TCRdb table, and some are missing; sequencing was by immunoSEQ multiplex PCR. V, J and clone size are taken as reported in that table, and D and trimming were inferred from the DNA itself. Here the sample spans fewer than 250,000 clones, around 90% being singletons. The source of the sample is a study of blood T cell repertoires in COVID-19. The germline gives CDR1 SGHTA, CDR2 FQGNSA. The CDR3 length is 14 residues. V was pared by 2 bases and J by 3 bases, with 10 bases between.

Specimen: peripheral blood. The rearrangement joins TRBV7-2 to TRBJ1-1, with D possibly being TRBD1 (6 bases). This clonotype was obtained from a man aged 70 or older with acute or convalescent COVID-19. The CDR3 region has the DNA TGTGCCAGCAGCTTAAAATCAGGGGACACTGAAGCTTTCTTT. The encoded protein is CASSLKSGDTEAFF. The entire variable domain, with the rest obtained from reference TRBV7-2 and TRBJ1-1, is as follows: GAGVSQSPSNKVTEKGKDVELRCDPISGHTALYWYRQSLGQGLEFLIYFQGNSAPDKSGLPSDRFSAERTGGSVSTLTIQRTQQEDSAVYLCASSLKSGDTEAFFGQGTRLTVV.